This passage covers 28 T cell receptor beta chains from one sample sequenced in a study of CD8 T cells in Susac syndrome. The authors reverse transcribed 0.5 to 1 ug RNA with random hexamers. TCRdb analysed the immunoSEQ multiplex PCR reads with MiXCR anew, one entry per CDR3 protein. The sample has 150,000 to 250,000 distinct CDR3 sequences, 90% to 95% seen once. Sequencing was performed on CD4+ T cells from PBMCs. The receptors were gathered from a human donor with multiple sclerosis.

This clonotype was observed a single time. This sequence joins TRBV12-3 or TRBV12-4 and TRBJ1-2; D is perhaps TRBD1 (5 bases). The CDR3 is made up of 10 amino acids. The CDR3 here is CVSGLYGYTF. CDR3 DNA sequence: TGTGTCTCAGGGCTCTATGGCTACACCTTC.

The chain couples TRBV27 to TRBJ2-7; TRBD2 matches 10 bases. The CDR3 covers 14 residues. J was trimmed by 6 bases and V by 6 bases; bases with no gene match: 8. Germline V CDR1 and CDR2: MNHEY, SMNVEV (reference sequence). CDR3 region: CASRPVAGGGEQYF. The DNA for the CDR3 is TGTGCCAGCAGACCGGTAGCGGGAGGTGGCGAGCAGTACTTC.

The gene calls are TRBV20-1 and TRBJ1-1; a possible D gene is TRBD1 (5 bases). V gave up 3 bases and J gave up 7 bases, with 18 bases separating them. The CDR3 length is 14 residues. The germline V gene has CDR1 DFQATT and CDR2 SNEGSKA (reference sequence). The CDR3 is CSASRTSADFEAFF. The CDR3 nucleotides are TGCAGTGCTAGCCGGACATCGGCGGACTTTGAAGCTTTCTTT.

This rearrangement joins TRBV6-5 to TRBJ1-2; D ambiguous. This CDR3 has 11 amino acids. Germline CDR1 reads MNHEY; CDR2 reads SVGAGI. The ends were cut back, 8 bases at V and 5 bases at J, with 9 bases in the middle. CDR3 coding DNA: TGTGCCAGCGCGGGGAATTATGGCTACACCTTC. It yields the protein CASAGNYGYTF.

J is TRBJ2-2 and V is TRBV3-1; D possibly corresponds to TRBD2 (6 bases). Germline-derived CDR1 and CDR2 are LGHDT and YNNKEL (reference sequence). V lost 2 bases to trimming and J lost 0 bases, with 10 bases between them. The CDR3 contains 16 residues. The chain's CDR3 is CASSQPSEANTGELFF. The DNA of the CDR3 is TGTGCCAGCAGCCAACCTAGCGAGGCGAACACCGGGGAGCTGTTTTTT.

The rearrangement joins TRBV12-3 or TRBV12-4 to TRBJ2-7; 8 nucleotides line up with TRBD1. With V trimmed by 4 bases and J by 5 bases, 7 bases remained unmatched. The CDR3 sequence is 14 residues long. The CDR3, as DNA: TGTGCCAGCAGTTCATGGACAGGGTCCAACGAGCAGTACTTC. Amino acid sequence: CASSSWTGSNEQYF.

The V gene is TRBV20-1, the J gene TRBJ2-1; D could derive from TRBD1 or TRBD2 (6 bases each). Germline V gene sequence: CDR1 DFQATT, CDR2 SNEGSKA (reference sequence). The CDR3 consists of 14 residues. V was clipped by 1 base and J by 4 bases, with 11 bases between them. Written as DNA, the CDR3 is TGCAGTGCTAGAGGGGGGGCGGCGTACAATGAGCAGTTCTTC. Translation gives CSARGGAAYNEQFF.

V gene TRBV9 combines with J gene TRBJ1-2; D perhaps matches TRBD1 (6 bases). There are 15 residues in the CDR3. The V gene's germline CDR1 is SGDLS and CDR2 YYNGEE. V lost 1 base and J lost 4, with 14 bases in between. The CDR3 DNA is TGTGCCAGCAGCGTAAGGTCCGGACAGTCCTATGGCTACACCTTC. This codes for CASSVRSGQSYGYTF.

This sequence joins TRBV30 and TRBJ1-3; TRBD1 matches at 7 bases. With V trimmed by 3 bases and J by 3 bases, 8 bases remained unmatched. From germline, CDR1 is GTSNPN and CDR2 SVGIG (reference sequence). The CDR3 has 15 residues. CDR3 protein: CAWSPTGLHGNTIYF. Written as DNA, the CDR3 is TGTGCCTGGAGCCCGACAGGGTTACATGGAAACACCATATATTTT.

V usage is TRBV7-8 and J usage is TRBJ2-1; D tentatively reads TRBD1 or TRBD2 (5 bases each). Trimming took 4 bases from V and 3 from J, leaving 16 bases between them. Germline CDR1 SGHVS, CDR2 FQNEAQ. This CDR3 has 16 amino acids. DNA for the CDR3: TGTGCCAGCAGCTCCTCCGGGACCCGGGGCTACAATGAGCAGTTCTTC. Translating gives CASSSSGTRGYNEQFF. Together with reference TRBV7-8 and TRBJ2-1, the CDR3 gives the full variable domain: GAGVSQSPRYKVAKRGQDVALRCDPISGHVSLFWYQQALGQGPEFLTYFQNEAQLDKSGLPSDRFFAERPEGSVSTLKIQRTQQEDSAVYLCASSSSGTRGYNEQFFGPGTRLTVL.

The CDR3 protein is CASSREWSTDTQYF. CDR3 in DNA: TGTGCCAGCAGTCGAGAGTGGAGCACAGATACGCAGTATTTT. The chain employs TRBV12-3 or TRBV12-4 and TRBJ2-3; no clear D. Trimming left V 5 bases short and J 0 bases short, with 9 bases between. The CDR3 is 14 residues long.

V gene TRBV30 combines with J gene TRBJ2-7, with unresolved D. The CDR3 has 14 residues. Per the germline V gene, CDR1 is GTSNPN and CDR2 is SVGIG (reference sequence). V dropped 4 bases and J dropped 0 bases, with 13 bases sitting between them. In nucleotides, the CDR3 is TGTGCCTGGAACGTCGGCGGTACCTCCTACGAGCAGTACTTC. It is translated as CAWNVGGTSYEQYF. Combining the CDR3 with reference TRBV30 and TRBJ2-7 gives the whole variable domain SQTIHQWPATLVQPVGSPLSLECTVEGTSNPNLYWYRQAAGRGLQLLFYSVGIGQISSEVPQNLSASRPQDRQFILSSKKLLLSDSGFYLCAWNVGGTSYEQYFGPGTRLTVT.

This clonotype has just one count. This sequence joins TRBV20-1 and TRBJ1-2; D gene uncertain. Germline V CDR1 and CDR2: DFQATT, SNEGSKA (reference sequence). The CDR3 sequence is 15 residues long. Trimming cost V 3 bases and J 0 bases, with 14 bases left between them. CDR3 amino acids: CSASPPTESNYGYTF. The CDR3 DNA reads as TGCAGTGCTAGCCCCCCGACGGAATCTAACTATGGCTACACCTTC.

The chain has TRBV12-3 or TRBV12-4 and TRBJ2-7, with D perhaps matching TRBD1 (5 bases). This CDR3 is 14 amino acids long. The germline V and J ends were trimmed by 5 bases and 7 bases, with 18 bases remaining between them. CDR3 sequence: CASSLPDKLGEQYF. The CDR3 DNA reads as TGTGCCAGCAGTCTCCCGGACAAGTTAGGGGAGCAGTACTTC.

This clonotype appeared a single time. The chain links TRBV3-1 to TRBJ2-5, with TRBD2 matching 7 bases. The CDR3 covers 16 residues. V lost 3 bases, J lost 6 bases, and 13 bases stayed unmatched. Looked up from germline, CDR1 is LGHDT and CDR2 is YNNKEL (reference sequence). CDR3 DNA sequence: TGTGCCAGCAGCCAGACCAGACTAGCATCTTTGAAGACCCAGTACTTC. Protein sequence: CASSQTRLASLKTQYF.

This CDR3 reads CASAQREVYNEQFF. In DNA, the CDR3 is TGTGCCAGCGCTCAGCGGGAGGTCTACAATGAGCAGTTCTTC. The chain is built from TRBV18 and TRBJ2-1, with TRBD2 matching over 9 bases. J was trimmed by 3 bases and V by 8 bases; bases with no gene match: 5. Germline CDR1 and CDR2: KGHSH and LQKENI. CDR3 length: 14 amino acids.

The V gene is TRBV19, the J gene TRBJ2-1; D not certain. Trimming cost V 9 bases and J 6 bases, with 15 bases left between them. The CDR3 is made up of 13 amino acids. Germline loops: CDR1 LNHDA, CDR2 SQIVND (reference sequence). The CDR3 here is CASSFPEFNEQFF. CDR3 bases: TGTGCCAGCTCCTTCCCGGAATTCAATGAGCAGTTCTTC.

The chain joins TRBV14 to TRBJ2-5, with no clear D. V was clipped by 0 bases and J by 5 bases, with 10 bases between them. Per the germline V gene, CDR1 is SGHDN and CDR2 is FVKESK. The CDR3 totals 14 residues. CDR3 in DNA: TGTGCCAGCAGCCAAGATATGAGGTTTGAGACCCAGTACTTC. It translates to CASSQDMRFETQYF.

The J gene is TRBJ2-1, the V gene TRBV19, with D possibly TRBD2 on 6 matching bases. Trimming removed 0 bases from V and 7 bases from J, with 10 bases in between. The germline gives CDR1 LNHDA, CDR2 SQIVND (reference sequence). This CDR3 comprises 14 residues. The CDR3 loop reads CASSIDPGRNEQFF. CDR3 coding DNA: TGTGCCAGTAGTATAGATCCAGGGAGGAATGAGCAGTTCTTC.

The chain is built from TRBV12-3 or TRBV12-4 and TRBJ2-6; no clear D. The CDR3 is 16 residues long. The V end lost 3 bases, the J end lost 0 bases, and 9 bases lay between the germline ends. This CDR3 reads CASSLSQNSGANVLTF. Here the CDR3 DNA reads TGTGCCAGCAGTTTGTCCCAGAACTCTGGGGCCAACGTCCTGACTTTC.

CDR3 residues: CAWSLGGTGNQPQHF. As DNA, the CDR3 is TGTGCCTGGAGTTTAGGCGGGACAGGCAATCAGCCCCAGCATTTT. The chain carries TRBV30 and TRBJ1-5, with TRBD1 matching over 7 bases. Unmatched junction bases numbered 6, after V lost 2 bases and J lost 2 bases. Germline values: CDR1 GTSNPN, CDR2 SVGIG (reference sequence). This CDR3 contains 15 residues.

This clonotype was recorded only once. V gene TRBV18 combines with J gene TRBJ1-1; no clear D gene. V was clipped by 6 bases and J by 3 bases, with 11 bases between them. CDR1 KGHSH and CDR2 LQKENI come from the germline V gene. This CDR3 is built from 13 residues. The DNA for the CDR3 is TGTGCCAGCTCCTCTCCTCTGTACACTGAAGCTTTCTTT. This codes for CASSSPLYTEAFF.

This clonotype was counted between two and nine times. A read error may produce the germline difference seen at one junction end. J is TRBJ2-2 and V is TRBV7-7; D is perhaps TRBD1 (6 bases). This CDR3 spans 14 amino acids. Germline V lookup: CDR1 SSHAT, CDR2 FNYEAQ (reference sequence). Here the CDR3 reads CASSPDRNTGELFF. CDR3 in DNA: TGTGCTAGCAGCCCGGACAGAAACACCGGGGAGCTGTTTTTT.

V usage is TRBV9 and J usage is TRBJ2-2, with D possibly being TRBD2 (6 bases). The CDR3 is 16 amino acids. Looked up from germline, CDR1 is SGDLS and CDR2 is YYNGEE. The V gene lost 6 bases and the J gene lost 4 bases, with 19 bases spanning the gap. The CDR3 region has the DNA TGTGCCAGCACCACAAGCGGGCGCGCGGGCACCGGGGAGCTGTTTTTT. Its protein is CASTTSGRAGTGELFF.

The chain joins TRBV7-6 to TRBJ2-3, with 14 bases identical to TRBD2. J gave up 3 bases and V 6 bases, and 8 bases lay outside the gene matches. This CDR3 comprises 17 residues. Germline lookup yields CDR1 SGHVS and CDR2 FNYEAQ. The CDR3, as DNA: TGTGCCAGCAGTCGCGGACTAGCGGGAGGCGTAACAGATACGCAGTATTTT. This gives the protein CASSRGLAGGVTDTQYF. Filled out from reference TRBV7-6 and TRBJ2-3, the complete variable domain reads GAGVSQSPRYKVTKRGQDVALRCDPISGHVSLYWYRQALGQGPEFLTYFNYEAQQDKSGLPNDRFSAERPEGSISTLTIQRTEQRDSAMYRCASSRGLAGGVTDTQYFGPGTRLTVL.

This rearrangement joins TRBV10-3 to TRBJ2-1; D gene uncertain. CDR1 and CDR2 from the germline V gene are ENHRY and SYGVKD. Trimming stripped 4 bases from V and 8 bases from J, with 15 bases between. This CDR3 region has 14 residues. The CDR3 nucleotides read TGTGCCATCAGTGGGGGAAGTTACATCGATGAGCAGTTCTTC. This sequence encodes CAISGGSYIDEQFF.

The chain has TRBV2 and TRBJ2-7; D is uncertain. The CDR3 contains 16 residues. V gave up 6 bases and J gave up 0 bases, with 18 bases separating them. Per the germline V gene, CDR1 is SNHLY and CDR2 is FYNNEI. The CDR3 DNA reads TGTGCCAGCAGACCCTCCTCCGCGCCTAGCTCCTACGAGCAGTACTTC. It translates to CASRPSSAPSSYEQYF.

The chain uses TRBV27 and TRBJ1-2; D is uncertain. V gave up 5 bases and J gave up 5 bases, with 12 bases separating them. CDR3 size: 13 residues. The germline V gene encodes CDR1 MNHEY and CDR2 SMNVEV (reference sequence). CDR3 sequence (DNA): TGTGCCAGCAGTCTCACAGACCCATATGGCTACACCTTC. As protein: CASSLTDPYGYTF.